Shown below are 27 T cell receptor beta chains from a single sample sequenced in a study of response to subunit inactivated influenza vaccine. MiXCR, run by TCRdb on the RT-PCR reads, gives a single entry per CDR3 protein. This sample has around 750,000 distinct CDR3 sequences, with over 20% found just once. Sequencing was performed on PBMCs from blood, taken roughly 5 days after vaccination. Receptor source: a man aged 45-65 years who received an inactivated influenza vaccine.

This chain uses TRBV7-2 with TRBJ2-1; the match to TRBD2 covers 11 bases. CDR1 and CDR2 from the germline V gene are SGHTA and FQGNSA. The CDR3 runs to 17 residues. V gave up 5 bases and J gave up 2 bases; unmatched junction bases: 8. The CDR3 is CASSQYQTSGTYNEQFF. DNA of the CDR3: TGTGCCAGCAGCCAGTACCAGACTAGCGGGACCTACAATGAGCAGTTCTTC. The full variable domain, completed using reference TRBV7-2 and TRBJ2-1, is GAGVSQSPSNKVTEKGKDVELRCDPISGHTALYWYRQSLGQGLEFLIYFQGNSAPDKSGLPSDRFSAERTGGSVSTLTIQRTQQEDSAVYLCASSQYQTSGTYNEQFFGPGTRLTVL.

This clonotype was detected a few times. This rearrangement joins TRBV4-2 to TRBJ1-6; D call uncertain. Trimming took off 3 bases at V and 7 bases at J, with 19 bases between the two ends. The germline CDR1 and CDR2 sequences are LGHNA and YNFKEQ. This CDR3 contains 17 residues. Here the CDR3 reads CASSQSFIRAQNSPLHF. CDR3 bases: TGTGCCAGCAGCCAGAGCTTCATCCGGGCCCAGAATTCACCCCTCCACTTT.

The chain joins TRBV9 to TRBJ2-7; the D is unclear. This CDR3 has 15 amino acids. V dropped 0 bases and J dropped 0 bases, with 10 bases sitting between them. Germline CDR1 and CDR2: SGDLS and YYNGEE. CDR3 region: CASSVEAQSSYEQYF. The CDR3 DNA sequence: TGTGCCAGCAGCGTAGAAGCGCAGAGCTCCTACGAGCAGTACTTC.

This chain uses TRBV12-3 or TRBV12-4 with TRBJ2-7; D gene ambiguous. The CDR3 loop spans 12 amino acids. Between the trimmed V and J ends, which lost 8 bases and 0 bases, there was a span of 8 bases. CDR3 DNA: TGTGCCAGCGACCGGCACTCCTACGAGCAGTACTTC. Protein product: CASDRHSYEQYF.

The V call is TRBV14, the J call TRBJ2-1; 14 positions match TRBD2. Germline CDR1 and CDR2: SGHDN and FVKESK. The CDR3 is made up of 18 amino acids. Trimming cost V 5 bases and J 3 bases; bases outside gene matches: 9. CDR3 DNA: TGTGCCAGCAGCACTCGAACGACTAGCGGGAGGGACTACAATGAGCAGTTCTTC. Residues: CASSTRTTSGRDYNEQFF.

This clonotype turned up a few times. The rearrangement links TRBV7-9 to TRBJ2-3, with 10 positions matching TRBD2. This CDR3 is built from 15 residues. Losses at the gene ends were 0 bases for V and 6 bases for J; bases not matched to a gene: 3. The germline V gene encodes CDR1 SEHNR and CDR2 FQNEAQ (reference sequence). CDR3 in amino acids: CASSLAAGGPDTQYF. The CDR3 DNA sequence: TGTGCCAGCAGCTTAGCAGCGGGAGGGCCTGATACGCAGTATTTT.

The chain carries TRBV6-1 and TRBJ2-5; 9 positions agree with TRBD1. The CDR3 runs 17 residues. Germline V gene sequence: CDR1 MNHNS, CDR2 SASEGT. The ends lost 1 base at V and 5 bases at J; junction bases unmatched: 11. Here the CDR3 DNA reads TGTGCCAGCAGTGAAGGACCGTGGACAGGGGATTCGGAGACCCAGTACTTC. Protein sequence: CASSEGPWTGDSETQYF.

This clonotype was found many times. The rearrangement joins TRBV12-3 or TRBV12-4 to TRBJ1-3; D unresolved. Trimming cost V 9 bases and J 0 bases, with 12 bases left between them. CDR3 length equals 14 residues. As DNA, the CDR3 is TGTGCCAGGGACCAAGGGTCCTCTGGAAACACCATATATTTT. This sequence encodes CARDQGSSGNTIYF.

This clonotype was seen only a few times. The chain recombines TRBV20-1 with TRBJ2-3, with 13 bases identical to TRBD2. Germline CDR1 reads DFQATT; CDR2 reads SNEGSKA (reference sequence). The junction had 8 bases not matched to a gene; V was cut back by 3 bases and J by 8 bases. This CDR3 has 15 residues. CDR3 sequence: CSARQTSGGAPTQYF. CDR3 DNA: TGCAGTGCTAGGCAAACTAGCGGGGGGGCCCCTACGCAGTATTTT.

As DNA, the CDR3 is TGTGCCAGCAGTTACTCGAGCTATAATCTTGGGGGCTACAATGAGCAGTTCTTC. Translated: CASSYSSYNLGGYNEQFF. This chain uses TRBV6-2 or TRBV6-3 with TRBJ2-1; possibly TRBD1 or TRBD2 for D (5 bases each). Trimming shortened V by 0 bases and J by 3 bases, and 18 bases separated the two germline ends. CDR3 length: 18 amino acids. The germline CDR1 and CDR2 sequences are MNHEY and SVGEGT.

The chain uses TRBV20-1 and TRBJ2-7, with D uncertain. The CDR3 runs 13 residues. Germline assignment: CDR1 DFQATT and CDR2 SNEGSKA (reference sequence). Trimming cost V 3 bases and J 2 bases, with 11 bases left between them. CDR3 protein: CSASQAVAYEQYF. The DNA for the CDR3 is TGCAGTGCTAGTCAGGCAGTTGCCTACGAGCAGTACTTC.

Many counts were recorded for this clonotype. This CDR3 is CASSLEGRVWGYTF. For the CDR3, the DNA is TGTGCCAGCAGTTTAGAGGGAAGGGTTTGGGGCTACACCTTC. V usage is TRBV12-3 or TRBV12-4 and J usage is TRBJ1-2; no definite D call. Trimming took 1 base from V and 8 from J, leaving 14 bases between them. The CDR3 totals 14 residues.

This clonotype was seen ten or more times. This chain uses TRBV7-8 with TRBJ2-7; D is perhaps TRBD1 (6 bases). Germline V CDR1 and CDR2: SGHVS, FQNEAQ. The CDR3 sequence is 15 residues long. The V and J ends lost 2 bases and 3 bases respectively, with 14 bases between them. The CDR3 spells CASSLSSSRGYEQYF. The CDR3 bases are TGTGCCAGCAGCTTAAGTTCCAGCAGGGGCTACGAGCAGTACTTC.

This rearrangement joins TRBV19 to TRBJ1-6, with 12 bases that match TRBD1. This CDR3 is 18 amino acids long. The germline V gene has CDR1 LNHDA and CDR2 SQIVND (reference sequence). V lost 2 bases to trimming and J lost 9 bases; unmatched junction nucleotides: 11. CDR3 sequence reads: CASSISLTGTGGVSPLHF. The CDR3 nucleotides are TGTGCCAGTAGTATATCCCTCACCGGGACAGGGGGCGTTTCACCCCTCCACTTT.

The chain is built from TRBV11-3 and TRBJ2-6; D ambiguous. The V end was cut by 5 bases, the J end by 3 bases, with 5 bases between. The CDR3 consists of 13 residues. CDR1 and CDR2 from the germline V gene are SGHNT and YENEEA. The CDR3 nucleotides are TGTGCCAGCAGCGAAAATGGGGCCAACGTCCTGACTTTC. It is translated as CASSENGANVLTF.

This clonotype showed up just a few times. The chain couples TRBV9 to TRBJ2-5; the match to TRBD2 covers 11 bases. Germline V gene data show CDR1 as SGDLS and CDR2 as YYNGEE. V shed 0 bases and J 5 bases; nucleotides not matched to a gene: 6. CDR3 length: 16 residues. CDR3 nucleotides: TGTGCCAGCAGCGTAGGCTATAGCGGGGGGGAGGAGACCCAGTACTTC. Translation: CASSVGYSGGEETQYF.

The genes are TRBV5-6 and TRBJ2-5; possible D gene TRBD1, 6 bases. The V end lost 0 bases, the J end lost 7 bases, and 13 bases lay between the germline ends. The germline V gene encodes CDR1 SGHDT and CDR2 YYEEEE. This CDR3 region has 14 residues. CDR3 sequence: CASSLGEQGGTQYF. The DNA of the CDR3 is TGTGCCAGCAGCTTGGGGGAACAGGGCGGGACCCAGTACTTC. Together with reference TRBV5-6 and TRBJ2-5, the CDR3 gives the full variable domain: DAGVTQSPTHLIKTRGQQVTLRCSPKSGHDTVSWYQQALGQGPQFIFQYYEEEERQRGNFPDRFSGHQFPNYSSELNVNALLLGDSALYLCASSLGEQGGTQYFGPGTRLLVL.

This clonotype was seen a few times. The rearrangement uses TRBV6-2 or TRBV6-3 and TRBJ2-1, with D perhaps matching TRBD1 (5 bases). The V end lost 5 bases, the J end lost 8 bases, and 10 bases lay between the germline ends. The CDR3 loop spans 12 amino acids. Germline CDR1 MNHEY, CDR2 SVGEGT. Here the CDR3 reads CASSVLRDEQFF. For the CDR3, the DNA is TGTGCCAGCAGTGTCCTCAGGGATGAGCAGTTCTTC.

This CDR3 is CSAHQGARGSPLHF. The CDR3, as DNA: TGCAGTGCTCACCAGGGGGCTAGGGGTTCACCCCTCCACTTT. The gene calls are TRBV20-1 and TRBJ1-6, with 8 bases identical to TRBD1. Germline V gene sequence: CDR1 DFQATT, CDR2 SNEGSKA (reference sequence). CDR3 length equals 14 residues. After removal of 5 bases from V and 9 bases from J, the junction contained 9 bases not matched to a gene.

This clonotype has more than one count but fewer than ten. The rearrangement uses TRBV20-1 and TRBJ2-7, with a possible D match to TRBD2 (7 bases). V was shortened by 0 bases and J by 1 base, with 13 bases between the two germline ends. Germline CDR1 DFQATT, CDR2 SNEGSKA (reference sequence). The CDR3 has 15 residues. The CDR3 here is CSARDPRGPSYEQYF. CDR3 nucleotide sequence: TGCAGTGCTAGAGACCCGCGGGGGCCATCCTACGAGCAGTACTTC.

J is TRBJ2-7 and V is TRBV29-1; perhaps TRBD2 as D (7 bases). Germline V lookup: CDR1 SQVTM, CDR2 ANQGSEA. Trimming took 7 bases from V and 2 from J, leaving 18 bases between them. This CDR3 spans 14 amino acids. Here the CDR3 DNA reads TGCAGCGCCCGATCTGGGGGGGGGCCCTACGAGCAGTACTTC. Its translation: CSARSGGGPYEQYF.

CDR3 residues: CASSFYGANVLTF. The CDR3 DNA sequence: TGTGCCAGCAGCTTCTACGGGGCCAACGTCCTGACTTTC. The chain combines TRBV11-1 with TRBJ2-6; no definite D call. V lost 3 bases, J lost 4 bases, and 4 bases lay in between. Germline V gene data show CDR1 as SGHAT and CDR2 as FQDESV (reference sequence). The CDR3 contains 13 residues.

V usage is TRBV11-2 and J usage is TRBJ2-6, with D perhaps matching TRBD2 (5 bases). V dropped 5 bases and J dropped 5 bases, with 13 bases sitting between them. Germline CDR1 is SGHAT and CDR2 is FQNNGV. The CDR3 runs 15 residues. CDR3 amino acids: CASSRRGEWANVLTF. The CDR3, as DNA: TGTGCCAGCAGCAGACGGGGAGAGTGGGCCAACGTCCTGACTTTC. Based on the CDR3 plus reference TRBV11-2 and TRBJ2-6, the full variable domain is EAGVAQSPRYKIIEKRQSVAFWCNPISGHATLYWYQQILGQGPKLLIQFQNNGVVDDSQLPKDRFSAERLKGVDSTLKIQPAKLEDSAVYLCASSRRGEWANVLTFGAGSRLTVL.

This clonotype was found a few times. The genes are TRBV7-9 and TRBJ2-1; D unresolved. The germline CDR1 and CDR2 sequences are SEHNR and FQNEAQ (reference sequence). The V gene lost 5 bases and the J gene lost 4 bases, with 15 bases spanning the gap. The CDR3 is 15 amino acids. For the CDR3, the DNA is TGTGCCAGCAGCCACGAAATTTCGACATACAATGAGCAGTTCTTC. It translates to CASSHEISTYNEQFF.

This clonotype was detected a few times. The rearrangement links TRBV20-1 to TRBJ1-6; 7 bases map to TRBD1. The trim removed 1 base at V and 7 bases at J, leaving 4 bases unmatched. Germline CDR1 reads DFQATT; CDR2 reads SNEGSKA (reference sequence). This CDR3 is built from 14 residues. CDR3 coding DNA: TGCAGTGCTAGAGTGGGACAGAAGAATTCACCCCTCCACTTT. Its translation is CSARVGQKNSPLHF.

This clonotype was seen a few times. This sequence joins TRBV6-5 and TRBJ1-2; D remains unclear. The germline V gene has CDR1 MNHEY and CDR2 SVGAGI. Trimming took off 0 bases at V and 0 bases at J, with 5 bases between the two ends. The CDR3 sequence is 14 residues long. The CDR3: CASSYSGTNYGYTF. DNA for the CDR3: TGTGCCAGCAGTTACTCAGGCACTAACTATGGCTACACCTTC.

The chain recombines TRBV29-1 with TRBJ2-1; 7 bases match TRBD2. Germline assignment: CDR1 SQVTM and CDR2 ANQGSEA. The CDR3 loop spans 14 amino acids. V shed 8 bases and J 9 bases; nucleotides not matched to a gene: 16. The CDR3 nucleotides are TGCAGCTCCGGCGCGGCGGGGTGGGAGGGTGAGCAGTTCTTC. Residues: CSSGAAGWEGEQFF.